The T cell receptor (beta chain) described here comes from a study of CD8 T cells in ankylosing spondylitis. General study points: Disease-linked clones bore a CD8+ phenotype and were relatively rare in peripheral blood. Before this, some motif variants had been reported in reactive arthritis synovial fluid and blood. For ankylosing spondylitis blood, a TCR beta motif of under ten highly homologous variants appeared characteristic. Within matched ankylosing spondylitis synovial fluid, disease-linked clones were reportedly significantly enriched.

This clonotype was seen only a few times. The antigen is unknown. The authors made TCR beta libraries by quantitative 5'-RACE with molecular barcodes. TCRdb re-called the 5' RACE reads with MiXCR, one entry per CDR3 protein. The table has around 440,000 distinct CDR3 sequences, 15% to 20% seen once. From germline, CDR1 is SGHVS and CDR2 FQNEAQ. This CDR3 spans 11 amino acids. Trimming removed 3 bases from V and 6 bases from J, with 4 bases in between. This clonotype was obtained from a male donor with ankylosing spondylitis. The rearrangement links TRBV7-8 to TRBJ2-3; D is unclear. Sequenced sample: blood, either unsorted or a sorted T cell fraction (not recorded which). The CDR3 reads CASSFQDTQYF. As DNA, the CDR3 is TGTGCCAGCAGCTTTCAGGATACGCAGTATTTT.